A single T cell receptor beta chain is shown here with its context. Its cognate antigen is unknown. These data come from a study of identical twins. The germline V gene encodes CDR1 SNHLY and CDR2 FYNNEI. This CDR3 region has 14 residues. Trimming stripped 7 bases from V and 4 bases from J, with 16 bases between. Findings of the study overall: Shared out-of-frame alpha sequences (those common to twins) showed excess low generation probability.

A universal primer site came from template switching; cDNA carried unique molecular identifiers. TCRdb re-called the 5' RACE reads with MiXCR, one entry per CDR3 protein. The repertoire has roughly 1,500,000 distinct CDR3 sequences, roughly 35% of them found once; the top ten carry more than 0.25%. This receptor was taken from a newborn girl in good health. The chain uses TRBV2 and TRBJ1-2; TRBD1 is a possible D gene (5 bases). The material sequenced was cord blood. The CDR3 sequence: CASNEGRGSYGYTF. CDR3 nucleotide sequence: TGTGCCAGCAACGAAGGAAGGGGCTCCTATGGCTACACCTTC.